This T cell receptor beta chain derives from a study of blood T cells in healthy people across ages. This clonotype has just a few counts. Using a J-beta primer mix together with a sample-barcoded 5' primer, a second PCR was run for roughly 7 to 12 cycles. Via MiXCR, TCRdb re-called the 5' RACE reads, giving one row per CDR3 protein. The table lists about 1.5 million distinct CDR3 sequences, around 39% of them singletons, with 7.9% in the top ten. The CDR3 contains 12 residues. Trimming left V 4 bases short and J 8 bases short, with 12 bases between. The germline V gene encodes CDR1 SGHRS and CDR2 YFSETQ.

Sample: blood. This receptor was obtained from a woman aged 18-29 years in good health. This chain joins TRBV5-1 and TRBJ1-2; no clear D gene. CDR3 nucleotides: TGCGCCAGCAGCCCCCAGTCGGTGGGCTACACCTTC. Translation: CASSPQSVGYTF.